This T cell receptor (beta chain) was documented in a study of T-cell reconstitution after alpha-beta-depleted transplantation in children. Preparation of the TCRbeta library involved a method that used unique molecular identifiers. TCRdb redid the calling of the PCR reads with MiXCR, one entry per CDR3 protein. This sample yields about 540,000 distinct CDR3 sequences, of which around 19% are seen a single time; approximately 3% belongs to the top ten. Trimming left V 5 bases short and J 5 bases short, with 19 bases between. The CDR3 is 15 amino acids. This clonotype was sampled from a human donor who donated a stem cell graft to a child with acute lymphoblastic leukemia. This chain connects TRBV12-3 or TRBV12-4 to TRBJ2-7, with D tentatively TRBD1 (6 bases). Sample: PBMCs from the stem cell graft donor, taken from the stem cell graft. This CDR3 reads CASSRSLQGRHEQYF. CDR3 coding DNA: TGTGCCAGCAGTCGCTCCTTACAGGGTAGGCACGAGCAGTACTTC.